The TCR beta chain under discussion was sequenced for a study of shared clonotypes between healthy human individuals. The overall study: Each donor contributed plates that comprised three CD4 naive, three CD4 memory, two CD8 naive and one CD8 memory. General study points: Researchers found naive subsets generally carried larger estimated richness than memory subsets. Apart from blood, nothing was sampled; tissue repertoires likely differ.

For each subset, genomic DNA was distributed in equal portions over several immunoSEQ plates. TCRdb's copy holds only in-frame clones and misses some; the assay was immunoSEQ multiplex PCR. Of 2 million to 2.5 million clones listed, approximately 93% are singletons. For this clone: Its antigen is still unknown.

The V gene's germline CDR1 is SGHNT and CDR2 YYREEE (reference sequence). Trimming took 4 bases from V and 5 from J, leaving 12 bases between them. CDR3 length: 13 residues. The material sequenced was naive CD4+ T cells from PBMCs. Subset: CD45RA+ positively selected. V usage is TRBV5-4 and J usage is TRBJ2-5, with D possibly matching TRBD2 (7 bases). This clonotype was obtained from a man between 18 and 29 years old in good health. Some clones in this sample may be carry-over from other donors' samples. CDR3 residues: CASSVGGDETQYF. The CDR3 DNA follows: TGTGCCAGCAGCGTAGGGGGGGACGAGACCCAGTACTTC.